This TCR beta chain was sequenced in a study of a mutant IDH1 vaccine in newly diagnosed glioma (dated by TCRdb to 2020 to 2023). In terms of the full investigation: Patients received eight vaccinations in weeks 1, 3, 5, 7, 11, 15, 19 and 23, corresponding to visits V03 through V10. Vaccination was initiated 4-6 weeks after radiotherapy alone, or concurrently with temozolomide cycles in the chemotherapy-containing groups. Of the roughly 34 treated patients, 62.5% were male and around 38% were female, and a mean age of roughly 37 years was recorded. Prior to enrollment, patients had been given standard therapy consisting of radiotherapy alone, temozolomide alone, or radiochemotherapy with temozolomide, with the combination given to most patients. Peripheral blood samples were drawn at six visits, namely V03 (baseline), V05, V07, V10, V12 and V13. Longitudinal TCRB deep sequencing was done for 25 to 30 treated patients, wherever samples were available for exploratory analyses.

This clone was picked up one time. The antigen this receptor binds is unknown. Base qualities are not provided; no much larger clone lies one nucleotide away. Other DNA sequences within the sample encode an identical CDR3. V lost 0 bases and J lost 6 bases; the stretch between them is 12 bases long. CDR1 SGHRS and CDR2 YFSETQ were looked up in the germline V gene. Its CDR3 holds 15 amino acids, cysteine through phenylalanine. Only the CDR3 portion is preserved as DNA: 45 bases, with reading frame beginning at the first base. Receptor libraries were prepared by the immunoSEQ multiplex PCR assay. Rearranged TCR beta chain sequences were amplified with the hsTCRB Kit following the manufacturer's protocol. TCRB libraries were sequenced on an Illumina MiSeq. The authors' analysis ran thus. The kit vendor's proprietary platform handled demultiplexing, trimming and gene mapping. Here the immuneACCESS table is served through TCRdb, limited to in-frame sequences with V and J called. Missing clones are a known gap in these copies; in checked studies unresolved V genes cover under half, and the rest lacks a known reason. That table furnishes V, J and clone size, whereas the DNA furnished D and trimming. Across this sample there are roughly 62,000 clones, with about 91% seen only once. 1.9% of the sample belongs to the ten largest clones.

The time point tag for this specimen amounts to: week 11, during vaccination. A 20-mer mutant IDH1 peptide at 300 micrograms in Montanide made up each vaccine dose, which was injected subcutaneously together with topical imiquimod. The donors had newly diagnosed IDH1-mutant astrocytomas of WHO grade 3 or 4 that showed loss of nuclear ATRX. The samples were drawn from NOA16, a multicentre, single-arm, open-label phase I trial in Germany that tested a mutant IDH1 peptide vaccine in humans for the first time. Genomic DNA for TCRB sequencing was extracted from EDTA blood using the DNeasy Blood and Tissue Kit. Study-wide conclusions, independent of this receptor: Changes in the top peripheral T cell clonotypes picked up by TCRB sequencing did not appear to be linked to pseudoprogression. Across multiple MHC alleles, vaccine-induced immune responses were seen in around 94% of patients. Availability determined which PBMC samples were chosen for TCRB deep sequencing. It was noted by the authors that analyses of patient blood samples could not be reproduced owing to sample limitations.

The sequence joins TRBV5-1 to TRBJ1-4; TRBD1 is perhaps the D gene, given 5 matching bases. The sequencing used PBMCs, collected from a glioma patient whose treatment included an IDH1 peptide vaccine. The clonotype was recovered from a man aged 35 to 55 with glioma. This receptor carries the CDR3 CASSLDGGRDEKLFF. The nucleotides are TGCGCCAGCAGCTTGGATGGGGGGAGGGATGAAAAACTGTTTTTT.